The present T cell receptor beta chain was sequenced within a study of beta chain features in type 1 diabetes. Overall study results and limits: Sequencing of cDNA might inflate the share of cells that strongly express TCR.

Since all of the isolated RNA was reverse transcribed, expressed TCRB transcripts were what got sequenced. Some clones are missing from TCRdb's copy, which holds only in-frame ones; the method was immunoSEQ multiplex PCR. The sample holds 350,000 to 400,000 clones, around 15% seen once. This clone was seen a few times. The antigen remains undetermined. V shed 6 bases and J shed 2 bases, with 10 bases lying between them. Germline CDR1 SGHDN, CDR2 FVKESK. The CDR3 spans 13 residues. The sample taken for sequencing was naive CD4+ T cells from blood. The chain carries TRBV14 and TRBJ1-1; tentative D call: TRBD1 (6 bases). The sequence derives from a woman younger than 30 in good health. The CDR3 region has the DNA TGTGCCAGCAGGAGGACAGATAACACTGAAGCTTTCTTT. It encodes CASRRTDNTEAFF.